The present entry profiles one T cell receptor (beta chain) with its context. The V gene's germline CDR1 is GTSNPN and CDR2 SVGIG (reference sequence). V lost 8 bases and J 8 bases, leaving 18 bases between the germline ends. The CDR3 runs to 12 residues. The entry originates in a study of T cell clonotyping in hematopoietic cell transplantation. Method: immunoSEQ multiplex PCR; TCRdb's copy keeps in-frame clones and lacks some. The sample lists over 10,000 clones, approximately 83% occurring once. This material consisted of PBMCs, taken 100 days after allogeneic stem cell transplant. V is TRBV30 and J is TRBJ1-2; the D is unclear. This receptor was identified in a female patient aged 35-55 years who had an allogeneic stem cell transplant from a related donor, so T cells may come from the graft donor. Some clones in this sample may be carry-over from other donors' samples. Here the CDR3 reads CALSRQSGGYTF. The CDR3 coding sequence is TGTGCCCTCAGCCGGCAGTCTGGCGGCTACACCTTC.